This T cell receptor beta chain appears in the sequencing data of a study of vaccination and CD4 T cells after COVID-19 (dated by TCRdb to between 2021 and 2022). Describing the broader study: Every convalescent patient had a positive nasal swab PCR test for SARS-CoV-2, with mild disease in nine or ten patients and severe disease in one. In the convalescent cohort there were six males and four females, among whom were two Hispanic individuals, seven Caucasians, two Asians and one multiracial person. Participants got two doses of the Pfizer-BioNTech BNT162b2 vaccine (n=8) or two doses of the Moderna mRNA-1273 vaccine (n=2). Post-COVID blood samples were collected from convalescent patients a median of around 100 days after diagnosis, with a range of roughly 35 to 161 days. Post-vaccine blood samples were taken a median of around 70 days after the second vaccine dose, with a range of roughly 13 to 250 days. In around 9 COVID-19 convalescent patients and a few infection-naive healthy vaccine recipients, researchers compared the spike-specific CD4+ TCR repertoire from before mRNA vaccination with the repertoire from after.

The paper's findings and limits, for the study overall: Of the vaccine-specific clones in convalescent patients, 304 of 307, or nearly all, reacted only to SARS-CoV-2 spike and did not cross-react with common cold coronaviruses. The study included relatively few convalescent patients and did not analyze early timepoints after natural infection. Among the post-vaccine SARS-CoV-2-reactive clones in convalescent patients, a median roughly 85% showed up only after vaccination, which suggests vaccine-specific priming. Although the median number of SARS-CoV-2-reactive clonotypes went up from roughly 22 after infection to about 38 after vaccination, the increase was not significant.

The convalescent patients' positive SARS-CoV-2 PCR tests were from March to December 2020, which was before the Alpha, Beta and Delta variants emerged in the United States. Ficoll-Paque Plus gradient centrifugation was used to isolate PBMCs from whole blood, and the isolated PBMCs were then either used fresh or cryopreserved at -140C. The library was generated by PCR. Sequenced using an Illumina iSeq 100. In the paper's pipeline: Non-productive sequences were removed, and CDR3s that did not start with C, did not end with F or W, or were shorter than 7 amino acids were discarded. Similarity between CDR3 sequences was evaluated in R version 3.6.1 using Levenshtein distances (stringdist) and unrooted phylogenetic trees (ape). The public reads were reprocessed in TCRdb via fastp at Q25 and MiXCR, keeping in-frame beta chains. CDR3 protein duplicates are merged, each entry listing the most common genes and DNA. TCRdb's processing, not the study's, gives the V and J calls here. Counted in this sample were some 22,000 distinct CDR3 sequences; around 50% of them appeared once. The top ten clones comprise about 1% of the sample.

Counted from cysteine to phenylalanine, this CDR3 has 12 amino acids. The retained sequence is limited to the CDR3, 36 bases, with the frame set at the first base. V is cut by 11 bases and J by 0 bases, and the space between the germline ends is 9 bases. As encoded in the germline V gene (reference sequence), CDR1 is LNHDA while CDR2 is SQIVND. Notes on this clonotype: Its antigen remains unidentified. The sample holds no much larger clone one base away, and base qualities are not on file.

The material sequenced was CD4+ T cells from blood, taken before SARS-CoV-2 vaccination. The clonotype was recovered from a human donor who had recovered from COVID-19. The chain is made from TRBV19 and TRBJ2-3; D gene: possibly TRBD2, on 5 matching bases. The CDR3 reads CASAVSTDTQYF. The bases are TGTGCCTCAGCGGTTAGCACAGATACGCAGTATTTT.